Described below is a single T cell receptor (beta chain) sequence and its context. Data came from immunoSEQ multiplex PCR; TCRdb stores just in-frame clones and leaves some out. Counted here are hundreds of thousands of clones, 70% to 90% occurring once; the ten biggest clones make up roughly 0.01%. The sample comes from a study of shared T cell receptors in the human thymus. The V end lost 3 bases, the J end lost 3 bases, and 19 bases lay between the germline ends. Germline CDR1 LNHDA, CDR2 SQIVND (reference sequence). The CDR3 loop spans 17 amino acids. These data were also filed under a second study, of human thymus T cells.

The sample was thymocytes. The rearrangement links TRBV19 to TRBJ2-3; a weak D match, TRBD2 (7 bases). The source of this sequence is a girl younger than two with a congenital heart defect. CDR3 nucleotides: TGTGCCAGTAGTATGGGAGAGTGGGGGGGGGCTACAGATACGCAGTATTTT. Translating gives CASSMGEWGGATDTQYF.